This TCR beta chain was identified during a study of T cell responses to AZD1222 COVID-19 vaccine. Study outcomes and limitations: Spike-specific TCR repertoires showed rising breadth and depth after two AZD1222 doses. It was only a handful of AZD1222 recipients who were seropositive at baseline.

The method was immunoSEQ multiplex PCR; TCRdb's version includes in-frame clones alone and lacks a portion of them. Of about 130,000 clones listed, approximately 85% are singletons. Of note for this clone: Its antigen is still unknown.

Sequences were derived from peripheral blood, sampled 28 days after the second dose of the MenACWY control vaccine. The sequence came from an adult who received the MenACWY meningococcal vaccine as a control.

The DNA of the CDR3 is TGTGCCAGCAGCTTAGTCCGGACGCGCGTCTCTGGAAACACCATATATTTT. This sequence encodes CASSLVRTRVSGNTIYF. The rearrangement joins TRBV11-2 to TRBJ1-3; D is unclear. Germline V gene data show CDR1 as SGHAT and CDR2 as FQNNGV. This CDR3 is 17 amino acids long. Trimming removed 1 base at V and 0 bases at J, with 13 bases between.